Presented here are 8 T cell receptor beta chains from one specimen sequenced in a study of T cell repertoires in cytomegalovirus infection. MiXCR, run by TCRdb on the reads, gives a single entry per CDR3 protein. The sample lists about 180,000 distinct CDR3 sequences, 17% occurring once. Sequences were obtained from CD8+ T cells from PBMCs. The receptors were gathered from a human donor in good health (CMV status not recorded). Some clones in this sample may be carry-over from other donors' samples.

In its sample, this clonotype was seen a few times. This chain uses TRBV19 with TRBJ2-2; D is undetermined. Germline loops: CDR1 LNHDA, CDR2 SQIVND (reference sequence). Trimming pared 5 bases from V and 3 bases from J, leaving 10 bases between. The CDR3 has 14 amino acids. The CDR3 is CASSGSLHTGELFF. The CDR3 bases are TGTGCCAGTAGTGGCAGCCTCCACACCGGGGAGCTGTTTTTT.

This clonotype showed up just a few times. The chain recombines TRBV20-1 with TRBJ2-7; 9 bases agree with TRBD1. Trimming cost V 6 bases and J 4 bases; bases outside gene matches: 13. Germline V gene data show CDR1 as DFQATT and CDR2 as SNEGSKA (reference sequence). There are 15 residues in the CDR3. The CDR3 DNA reads TGCAGTGCGGGGGGTCCGGGACAGGGTTATTACGAGCAGTACTTC. Residues: CSAGGPGQGYYEQYF.

The chain recombines TRBV7-2 with TRBJ2-5, with D perhaps matching TRBD1 (5 bases). Germline-derived CDR1 and CDR2 are SGHTA and FQGNSA. V lost 3 bases, J lost 2 bases, and 16 bases lay in between. This CDR3 comprises 16 residues. CDR3 protein: CASSFGALPYQETQYF. For the CDR3, the DNA is TGTGCCAGCAGCTTTGGGGCATTACCGTATCAAGAGACCCAGTACTTC.

The rearrangement joins TRBV10-2 to TRBJ2-2, with D perhaps TRBD1 (5 bases). Per the germline V gene, CDR1 is WSHSY and CDR2 is SAAADI. Trimming took 2 bases from V and 6 from J, leaving 13 bases between them. There are 15 residues in the CDR3. The CDR3 sequence is CASSEGRVHAGELFF. CDR3 DNA sequence: TGCGCCAGCAGTGAGGGCAGGGTGCATGCCGGGGAGCTGTTTTTT.

This chain joins TRBV27 and TRBJ2-1; D is possibly TRBD1 (5 bases). This CDR3 region has 15 residues. V lost 3 bases and J lost 8, with 17 bases in between. Germline V gene sequence: CDR1 MNHEY, CDR2 SMNVEV (reference sequence). CDR3 DNA: TGTGCCAGCAGTTTCCCAGGGTTCGGCCGTGATGAGCAGTTCTTC. Protein: CASSFPGFGRDEQFF.

V is TRBV7-8 and J is TRBJ2-7; 8 nucleotides match TRBD1. The V segment lost 1 base and the J segment 3 bases; nucleotides outside the gene matches: 5. The CDR3 extends over 15 amino acids. CDR1 is SGHVS, CDR2 FQNEAQ, per germline. This chain's CDR3 is CASSLGGQAIYEQYF. The DNA for the CDR3 is TGTGCCAGCAGCTTAGGGGGACAGGCCATCTACGAGCAGTACTTC.

This clonotype was seen repeatedly, ten times or more. The chain joins TRBV7-2 to TRBJ1-1; D is ambiguous. CDR1 is SGHTA, CDR2 FQGNSA, per germline. With 6 bases removed from V and 4 bases from J, the gap between germline ends came to 9 bases. This CDR3 has 12 amino acids. DNA for the CDR3: TGTGCCAGCAGGGACCCCGGCACTGAAGCTTTCTTT. This encodes CASRDPGTEAFF.

This clonotype occurred a few times. The V gene is TRBV12-3 or TRBV12-4, the J gene TRBJ1-1; possible D gene TRBD1, 5 bases. The CDR3 extends over 15 amino acids. V lost 7 bases to trimming and J lost 2 bases, with 17 bases between them. Written as DNA, the CDR3 is TGTGCCAGCACTCCCTGGGGCAGGGATAACACTGAAGCTTTCTTT. Protein: CASTPWGRDNTEAFF.